A single sample is the source of the 13 T cell receptor beta chains below, sequenced in a study of T cell responses to AZD1222 COVID-19 vaccine. The table came from immunoSEQ multiplex PCR; TCRdb's copy has only in-frame clones and leaves some out. The table records about 160,000 clones, 89% of them present only once. Sample: peripheral blood, taken on day 0 of AZD1222 vaccination. These receptors were obtained from an adult in good health.

V gene TRBV19 combines with J gene TRBJ2-1, with 8 bases aligning to TRBD1. The V segment lost 6 bases and the J segment 2 bases; nucleotides outside the gene matches: 0. Germline V gives CDR1 LNHDA, CDR2 SQIVND (reference sequence). The CDR3 runs 13 residues. CDR3 in amino acids: CASRTGAYNEQFF. The CDR3 DNA sequence: TGTGCCAGTAGGACAGGGGCCTACAATGAGCAGTTCTTC.

The chain recombines TRBV4-2 with TRBJ2-3, with 13 bases identical to TRBD2. The V gene end was trimmed by 1 base and the J gene end by 10 bases; junction bases not matched to a gene: 11. The germline V gene has CDR1 LGHNA and CDR2 YNFKEQ. This CDR3 comprises 17 residues. The CDR3 bases are TGTGCCAGCAGCCAAGGGTTTTTGGGACTAGCGGGATATGCGCAGTATTTT. Amino acids: CASSQGFLGLAGYAQYF.

Concerning this clone: One junction end disagrees with the germline gene, perhaps due to a read error. This chain links TRBV6-5 with TRBJ2-7; D may match TRBD1 or TRBD2 (5 bases each). This CDR3 has 15 amino acids. CDR1 is MNHEY and CDR2 is SVGAGI in the germline V gene. The CDR3 spells CASSDSLGDFYEQYF. In nucleotides, the CDR3 is TGTGCCAGCAGTGACTCCTTGGGGGATTTCTACGAGCAGTACTTC.

This rearrangement joins TRBV24-1 to TRBJ2-5; the D call may be TRBD1 or TRBD2 (5 bases each). This CDR3 region has 15 residues. Trimming took 3 bases from V and 5 from J, leaving 15 bases between them. In germline, CDR1 is KGHDR, CDR2 SFDVKD. The CDR3 sequence is CATSDGSQGRETQYF. CDR3 sequence (DNA): TGTGCCACCAGTGATGGGAGTCAGGGTAGGGAGACCCAGTACTTC.

This clone appeared a single time. The V gene is TRBV28, the J gene TRBJ1-3, with D unresolved. This CDR3 is built from 15 residues. Germline CDR1 and CDR2: MDHEN and SYDVKM. V was clipped by 6 bases and J by 0 bases, with 12 bases between them. CDR3 sequence (DNA): TGTGCCAGCAGCCGAGGGCTGGTCTCTGGAAACACCATATATTTT. Its protein is CASSRGLVSGNTIYF.

The chain employs TRBV6-5 and TRBJ2-7, with 8 bases identical to TRBD1. CDR1 and CDR2 from the germline V gene are MNHEY and SVGAGI. This CDR3 is built from 15 residues. After removal of 0 bases from V and 2 bases from J, the junction contained 3 bases not matched to a gene. CDR3 DNA sequence: TGTGCCAGCAGTTACTCGTGGACAGGGACCTACGAGCAGTACTTC. It encodes CASSYSWTGTYEQYF.

V usage is TRBV7-2 and J usage is TRBJ1-1; no clear D gene. This CDR3 region has 12 residues. CDR1 and CDR2 (germline): SGHTA, FQGNSA. Trimming took off 4 bases at V and 10 bases at J, with 13 bases between the two ends. CDR3 region: CASSSLGGVAFF. The CDR3 bases are TGTGCCAGCAGCTCCCTAGGAGGAGTAGCTTTCTTT.

The rearrangement joins TRBV4-1 to TRBJ2-2; TRBD2 might be the D (6 bases). The CDR3 runs to 17 residues. Trimming stripped 0 bases from V and 5 bases from J, with 16 bases between. CDR1 and CDR2 (germline): MGHRA, YSYEKL. CDR3 coding DNA: TGCGCCAGCAGCCAAGATCCAGGAGGGTTAACTACCGGGGAGCTGTTTTTT. It yields the protein CASSQDPGGLTTGELFF.

This chain uses TRBV4-1 with TRBJ1-2; D gene unclear. This CDR3 is 16 amino acids long. Germline-derived CDR1 and CDR2 are MGHRA and YSYEKL. Between the trimmed V and J ends, which lost 0 bases and 2 bases, there was a span of 13 bases. The CDR3 nucleotides read TGCGCCAGCAGCCAAGATTGGACCGGCAGGAACTATGGCTACACCTTC. It codes for CASSQDWTGRNYGYTF.

The gene calls are TRBV5-4 and TRBJ2-7; unclear D gene. The germline V gene has CDR1 SGHNT and CDR2 YYREEE (reference sequence). The CDR3 length is 12 residues. The V end lost 0 bases, the J end lost 5 bases, and 6 bases lay between the germline ends. The CDR3: CASSLGRDEQYF. The CDR3 coding sequence is TGTGCCAGCAGCTTGGGTAGGGACGAGCAGTACTTC.

The chain links TRBV6-5 to TRBJ2-1; the D is unclear. Deletions cut 2 bases from V and 6 bases from J, with 8 bases between. CDR1 and CDR2 from the germline V gene are MNHEY and SVGAGI. There are 13 residues in the CDR3. The CDR3 region has the DNA TGTGCCAGCAGTTACCCTGGACGCAATGAGCAGTTCTTC. Residues: CASSYPGRNEQFF.

This clone was detected a few times. Here the CDR3 DNA reads TGTGCCAGCAGCCAAGATGGGATAACGAACACCGGGGAGCTGTTTTTT. This sequence encodes CASSQDGITNTGELFF. The chain carries TRBV3-1 (or the pseudogene TRBV3-2) and TRBJ2-2; D gene uncertain. The length of the CDR3 is 16 residues. CDR1 is LGHDT and CDR2 is YNNKEL in the germline V gene (reference sequence). V lost 0 bases and J 0 bases, leaving 8 bases between the germline ends.

The gene calls are TRBV7-6 and TRBJ2-5; no clear D. Trimming pared 1 base from V and 3 bases from J, leaving 9 bases between. The CDR3 totals 14 residues. Germline CDR1 and CDR2: SGHVS and FNYEAQ. The CDR3 loop is CASSLGGTEETQYF. The CDR3 coding sequence is TGTGCCAGCAGCTTAGGAGGTACAGAAGAGACCCAGTACTTC.